The 14 T cell receptor beta chains given below trace back to one sample, sequenced in a study of cytomegalovirus exposure and HLA in healthy donors. Use of 60 Vbeta and 13 Jbeta primers characterized the PCR. Clones were read by immunoSEQ multiplex PCR, and TCRdb kept only the in-frame ones, dropping some. The sample lists under 150,000 clones; around 76% were seen once. What was sequenced was PBMCs. All receptors derive from a male donor in good health and CMV-seronegative.

As for this clone: Additional DNA sequences in this sample encode the identical CDR3. CDR3 DNA sequence: TGCGCCAGCAGCCAGGGGACAGGCACCTACGAGCAGTACTTC. It yields the protein CASSQGTGTYEQYF. V and J are TRBV4-1 and TRBJ2-7; 8 bases fit TRBD1. Germline loops: CDR1 MGHRA, CDR2 YSYEKL. V gave up 3 bases and J gave up 2 bases; unmatched junction bases: 3. This CDR3 has 14 residues.

J is TRBJ1-5 and V is TRBV6-1, with D hard to call. Germline assignment: CDR1 MNHNS and CDR2 SASEGT. The CDR3 length is 15 residues. Trimming took 1 base from V and 0 from J, leaving 7 bases between them. The CDR3 DNA reads as TGTGCCAGCAGTGAAGGAGGATATAGCAATCAGCCCCAGCATTTT. Its translation is CASSEGGYSNQPQHF.

The chain employs TRBV7-9 and TRBJ1-2; TRBD1 agrees at 8 bases. CDR1 SEHNR and CDR2 FQNEAQ come from the germline V gene (reference sequence). V dropped 3 bases and J dropped 4; count of bases not matched to a gene: 7. CDR3 size: 15 residues. CDR3 nucleotides: TGTGCCAGCAGCTTGGCCGGGACAGGCGTCTATGGCTACACCTTC. As protein: CASSLAGTGVYGYTF.

The chain is built from TRBV18 and TRBJ2-5; D ambiguous. CDR3 length: 12 residues. Germline V gene lookup returns CDR1 KGHSH and CDR2 LQKENI. V lost 3 bases to trimming and J lost 3 bases, with 5 bases between them. CDR3 loop: CASSPSEETQYF. DNA of the CDR3: TGTGCCAGCTCACCCTCGGAAGAGACCCAGTACTTC.

V and J are TRBV18 and TRBJ1-1, with D possibly being TRBD1 (5 bases). This CDR3 has 15 amino acids. Looked up from germline, CDR1 is KGHSH and CDR2 is LQKENI. V lost 0 bases, J lost 5 bases, and 13 bases lay in between. CDR3: CASSPPSGRETEAFF. The CDR3 DNA follows: TGTGCCAGCTCACCACCATCAGGGAGGGAGACTGAAGCTTTCTTT.

The rearrangement uses TRBV18 and TRBJ1-2, with 7 bases identical to TRBD1. The CDR3 spans 15 residues. The V gene's germline CDR1 is KGHSH and CDR2 LQKENI. The junction had 8 bases not matched to a gene; V was cut back by 0 bases and J by 7 bases. The DNA of the CDR3 is TGTGCCAGCTCACCACCGAATGAGGGGGCCGGTGGCTACACCTTC. It specifies CASSPPNEGAGGYTF.

The V and J genes are TRBV6-5 and TRBJ2-3; the match to TRBD1 covers 9 bases. Germline V CDR1 and CDR2: MNHEY, SVGAGI. CDR3 size: 14 residues. V shed 7 bases and J 6 bases; nucleotides not matched to a gene: 8. The CDR3: CASTDRGTRDTQYF. As DNA, the CDR3 is TGTGCCAGCACGGACAGGGGCACCCGGGATACGCAGTATTTT.

The gene calls are TRBV7-9 and TRBJ2-5; 14 nucleotides match TRBD2. The DNA end lines up better with TRBJ2-7; the J call may be wrong. The length of the CDR3 is 17 residues. CDR1 is SEHNR, CDR2 FQNEAQ, per germline (reference sequence). CDR3 DNA: TGTGCCAGCAGCCTGGGGGGACTAGCGGGAGATGTCTACGAGCAGTACTTC. It codes for CASSLGGLAGDVYEQYF.

The table lists this clone with a few counts. This chain joins TRBV6-5 and TRBJ2-7; 7 positions agree with TRBD1. Germline CDR1 reads MNHEY; CDR2 reads SVGAGI. V lost 4 bases to trimming and J lost 1 base; unmatched junction nucleotides: 4. The CDR3 consists of 14 residues. This CDR3 reads CASSSPGQSYEQYF. The CDR3 DNA sequence: TGTGCCAGCAGTTCGCCGGGACAGTCCTACGAGCAGTACTTC.

The chain is built from TRBV30 and TRBJ1-2; D remains ambiguous. The V end lost 0 bases, the J end lost 10 bases, and 9 bases lay between the germline ends. Germline V gene sequence: CDR1 GTSNPN, CDR2 SVGIG (reference sequence). The CDR3 sequence is 11 residues long. The CDR3 is CAWSVGRDYTF. In DNA form, the CDR3 reads TGTGCCTGGAGTGTGGGCAGAGACTACACCTTC.

The gene calls are TRBV9 and TRBJ2-7, with 10 bases identical to TRBD2. Per germline, CDR1 SGDLS and CDR2 YYNGEE. The V gene end was trimmed by 0 bases and the J gene end by 7 bases; junction bases not matched to a gene: 7. The CDR3 has 15 amino acids. The CDR3: CASSVGLAGAGEQYF. In nucleotides, the CDR3 is TGTGCCAGCAGCGTAGGGCTAGCGGGGGCGGGGGAGCAGTACTTC.

The chain recombines TRBV6-1 with TRBJ2-5; possible D gene TRBD1, 6 bases. V was pared by 4 bases and J by 4 bases, with 19 bases between. In germline, CDR1 is MNHNS, CDR2 SASEGT. The CDR3 sequence is 16 residues long. CDR3 amino acids: CASSGERGINRETQYF. The CDR3 DNA follows: TGTGCCAGCAGTGGGGAAAGGGGGATAAACCGAGAGACCCAGTACTTC.

V gene TRBV5-1 combines with J gene TRBJ2-5; 8 bases fit TRBD2. The trim removed 0 bases at V and 5 bases at J, leaving 6 bases unmatched. The V gene's germline CDR1 is SGHRS and CDR2 YFSETQ. This CDR3 has 15 amino acids. CDR3: CASSLDTGGRETQYF. Here the CDR3 DNA reads TGCGCCAGCAGCTTGGATACGGGGGGGCGGGAGACCCAGTACTTC.

The rearrangement joins TRBV30 to TRBJ2-7; no clear D. From germline, CDR1 is GTSNPN and CDR2 SVGIG (reference sequence). V shed 5 bases and J shed 1 base, with 9 bases lying between them. CDR3 size: 12 residues. CDR3 region: CAWGTTSYEQYF. In nucleotides, the CDR3 is TGTGCCTGGGGCACGACTTCCTACGAGCAGTACTTC.